The present TCR beta chain was sequenced within a study of response to subunit inactivated influenza vaccine. Study outcomes and limitations: Only a handful of new T cells, the authors suggested, are recruited with each seasonal influenza vaccination.

With V trimmed by 4 bases and J by 1 base, 3 bases remained unmatched. This CDR3 contains 13 residues. Germline V lookup: CDR1 DFQATT, CDR2 SNEGSKA (reference sequence). Using its own MiXCR run on the RT-PCR reads, TCRdb lists one record per CDR3 protein. The data show under 950,000 distinct CDR3 sequences, over 20% seen once. This clonotype showed up just a few times. Its antigen is still unknown. The sequences come from PBMCs from blood, collected 5 days after vaccination. The rearrangement links TRBV20-1 to TRBJ1-1, with 7 bases identical to TRBD1. This TCR was recovered from a man in his fifties who received an inactivated influenza vaccine. CDR3 residues: CSATTGANTEAFF. The CDR3 DNA sequence: TGCAGTGCTACCACAGGGGCGAACACTGAAGCTTTCTTT.